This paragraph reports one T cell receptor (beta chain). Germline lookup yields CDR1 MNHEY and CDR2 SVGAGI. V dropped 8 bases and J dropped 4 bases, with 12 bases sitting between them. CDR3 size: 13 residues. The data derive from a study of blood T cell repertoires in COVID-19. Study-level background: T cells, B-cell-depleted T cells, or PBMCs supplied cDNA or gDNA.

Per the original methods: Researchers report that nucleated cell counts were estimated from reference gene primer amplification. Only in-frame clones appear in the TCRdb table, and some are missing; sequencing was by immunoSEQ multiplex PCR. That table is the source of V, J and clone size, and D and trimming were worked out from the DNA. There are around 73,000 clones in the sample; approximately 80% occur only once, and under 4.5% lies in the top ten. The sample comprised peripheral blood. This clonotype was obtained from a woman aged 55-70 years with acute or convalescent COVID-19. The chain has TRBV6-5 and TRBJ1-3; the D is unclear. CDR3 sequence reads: CASRRAGGNTIYF. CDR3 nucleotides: TGTGCCAGCCGAAGAGCGGGCGGAAACACCATATATTTT.